The rows below give T cell receptor beta chains drawn from one sample of a study of blood T cell repertoires in COVID-19. Sequencing was performed with immunoSEQ multiplex PCR; in TCRdb, only in-frame clones are kept and a portion is missing. The table includes around 330,000 clones, 87% detected once. Specimen: PBMCs or T cells enriched from blood (not recorded which). The receptors stem from a woman aged 18 to 35 who had recovered from COVID-19. Each CDR3 is given with its conserved first and last residue. A D gene is named only where the DNA matches it firmly. The size entry is marked missing in some rows and otherwise reads once, few, many or a size class.

J gene | V gene | clone size | D gene | CDR3 DNA | CDR3 protein
TRBJ1-6 | TRBV5-5 | NA | NA | TGTGCCAGCAGCTTGGACCAGCGGGAGGATTCACCCCTCCACTTT | CASSLDQREDSPLHF
TRBJ1-5 | TRBV4-1 | few | NA | TGCGCCAGCAGCCAGGCTCCGGGAGATAGCAATCAGCCCCAGCATTTT | CASSQAPGDSNQPQHF
TRBJ2-7 | TRBV7-2 | NA | NA | TGTGCCAGCAGCTTTTCGGGAGTAATGTACGAGCAGTACTTC | CASSFSGVMYEQYF
TRBJ1-2 | TRBV23-1 | NA | NA | TGCGCCAGCAGTCAACCTCCCCCCAAGGGGATATATGGCTACACCTTC | CASSQPPPKGIYGYTF
TRBJ2-1 | TRBV28 | NA | NA | TGTGCCAGCAGCCTAGTAGGAGGCTCCTACAATGAGCAGTTCTTC | CASSLVGGSYNEQFF
TRBJ1-2 | TRBV7-3 | NA | NA | TGTGCCAGCAGCCCAAGGGGGATCGGCTATGGCTACACCTTC | CASSPRGIGYGYTF
TRBJ1-5 | TRBV2 | NA | NA | TGTGCCAGCAGCGTCAGTCGATATAGCAATCAGCCCCAGCATTTT | CASSVSRYSNQPQHF
TRBJ2-7 | TRBV6-5 | NA | NA | TGTGCCAGCAGTTACACCCAGGGTTTATACGAGCAGTACTTC | CASSYTQGLYEQYF
TRBJ1-5 | TRBV18 | once | TRBD1 | TGTGCCAGCTCACTACTCGACAGGGCAGGACAGCCCCAGCATTTT | CASSLLDRAGQPQHF
TRBJ2-2 | TRBV15 | NA | NA | TGTGCCACCAGCAGAGATCGATGGCGGGGAAACACCGGGGAGCTGTTTTTT | CATSRDRWRGNTGELFF
TRBJ1-5 | TRBV18 | NA | NA | TGTGCCAGCTCACCACTTCTGGGGAGTCAGCCCCAGCATTTT | CASSPLLGSQPQHF
TRBJ1-3 | TRBV4-3 | NA | NA | TGCGCCAGCAGCCATGAGGCTGGCTCTGGAAACACCATATATTTT | CASSHEAGSGNTIYF
TRBJ2-2 | TRBV28 | NA | NA | TGTGCCAGCAGTTCCATCGGGGCAGGGGATCAGACCGGGGAGCTGTTTTTT | CASSSIGAGDQTGELFF
TRBJ1-3 | TRBV2 | few | NA | TGTGCCAGCAGTGAGTCACGGTATACTGGAAACACCATATATTTT | CASSESRYTGNTIYF
TRBJ2-7 | TRBV28 | many | NA | TGTGCCAGCAGCCCAACCCTAACCCTAGCCTACGAGCAGTACTTC | CASSPTLTLAYEQYF
TRBJ2-7 | TRBV4-3 | NA | TRBD2 | TGCGCCAGCAGCCATGGAGCGGGGTGGGCCTACGAGCAGTACTTC | CASSHGAGWAYEQYF
TRBJ2-7 | TRBV28 | NA | TRBD2 | TGTGCCAGTCGAGAGAGCGGGAGCTCCTACGAGCAGTACTTC | CASRESGSSYEQYF
TRBJ1-5 | TRBV5-6 | NA | NA | TGTGCCAGCAGCAGGGGTTTTGGCAATCAGCCCCAGCATTTT | CASSRGFGNQPQHF
TRBJ1-5 | TRBV19 | few | NA | TGTGCCAGTAGTATTCATGGCAGGGACTATAGCAATCAGCCCCAGCATTTT | CASSIHGRDYSNQPQHF
TRBJ1-4 | TRBV28 | few | NA | TGTGCCAGCAGAATATACAGGGCAACTAATGAAAAACTGTTTTTT | CASRIYRATNEKLFF
TRBJ1-2 | TRBV11-2 | NA | NA | TGTGCCAGCAGCTTAGGGACAGCTAGCTACTATGGCTACACCTTC | CASSLGTASYYGYTF
TRBJ2-1 | TRBV2 | NA | NA | TGTGCCAGCAGTGAAGCGCTCCCAGGGCAGTTCTTC | CASSEALPGQFF
TRBJ1-1 | TRBV6-5 | NA | NA | TGTGCCAGCCTGACCAGGCTGAACACTGAAGCTTTCTTT | CASLTRLNTEAFF
TRBJ2-5 | TRBV7-2 | NA | TRBD2 | TGTGCCAGCAGCTTCGGCTGGACTAGCGGAGAGACCCAGTACTTC | CASSFGWTSGETQYF
TRBJ2-1 | TRBV5-4 | NA | NA | TGTGCCAGCAGCTTGGCGCAGAATGAGCAGTTCTTC | CASSLAQNEQFF
TRBJ2-1 | TRBV11-1 | NA | TRBD2 | TGTGCCAGCAGCGCTAGCGGGAGGGCCGTTAATGAGCAGTTCTTC | CASSASGRAVNEQFF
TRBJ1-1 | TRBV11-2 | NA | NA | TGTGCCAGCAGCTTAGATCAGCGGGGATCTAAAGCTTTCTTT | CASSLDQRGSKAFF